This passage covers 22 T cell receptor beta chains from one sample sequenced in a study of T cell responses to AZD1222 COVID-19 vaccine. Sequencing used immunoSEQ multiplex PCR; TCRdb keeps in-frame clones, though not all of them. The repertoire consists of some 150,000 clones, with about 89% occurring once and the leading ten covering under 2%. The sample here was peripheral blood, taken on day 0 of AZD1222 vaccination. These receptors came from an adult in good health.

The CDR3 DNA sequence: TGCGCCAGCAGCCCCCTCGCGCCGGACCGGCAGTATTTT. This translates into CASSPLAPDRQYF. The chain recombines TRBV5-1 with TRBJ2-3; D is uncertain. The CDR3 extends over 13 amino acids. The ends were cut back, 4 bases at V and 11 bases at J, with 17 bases in the middle. Germline V gives CDR1 SGHRS, CDR2 YFSETQ.

The V and J genes are TRBV7-3 and TRBJ1-2, with TRBD1 as a possible D gene (6 bases). Germline-derived CDR1 and CDR2 are SGHTA and FQGTGA. V was cut by 2 bases and J by 2 bases, with 9 bases left in between. The CDR3 has 14 residues. The chain's CDR3 is CASSLAQGNYGYTF. The CDR3 nucleotides read TGTGCCAGCAGCTTAGCTCAGGGGAACTATGGCTACACCTTC.

The rearrangement uses TRBV20-1 and TRBJ1-2, with no clear D. The CDR3 loop spans 11 amino acids. CDR1 and CDR2 (germline): DFQATT, SNEGSKA (reference sequence). The V gene lost 1 base and the J gene lost 5 bases, with 5 bases spanning the gap. CDR3 in DNA: TGCAGTGCTAGAGTAGAGTATGGCTACACCTTC. Protein sequence: CSARVEYGYTF.

CDR3 sequence: CASSLSQGPRTF. In nucleotides, the CDR3 is TGTGCCAGCAGCTTAAGTCAGGGACCGCGTACCTTC. This chain joins TRBV7-3 and TRBJ1-2, with D perhaps TRBD1 (5 bases). V gave up 1 base and J gave up 14 bases, with 14 bases separating them. In germline, CDR1 is SGHTA, CDR2 FQGTGA. This CDR3 has 12 amino acids.

This clone occurred a few times. The rearrangement links TRBV28 to TRBJ1-1; D is possibly TRBD1 (5 bases). Trimming left V 2 bases short and J 10 bases short, with 11 bases between. The CDR3 has 12 amino acids. Per the germline V gene, CDR1 is MDHEN and CDR2 is SYDVKM. CDR3 DNA sequence: TGTGCCAGCAGTTTACCCCAGAGGGGAGCTTTCTTT. Protein product: CASSLPQRGAFF.

The genes are TRBV24-1 and TRBJ2-1; D call uncertain. The V end was cut by 2 bases, the J end by 11 bases, with 12 bases between. Germline CDR1 is KGHDR and CDR2 is SFDVKD. This CDR3 is 13 amino acids long. In DNA form, the CDR3 reads TGTGCCACCAGTGATTCGGGCGCCTTCAAGCAGTTCTTC. This translates into CATSDSGAFKQFF.

This rearrangement joins TRBV27 to TRBJ2-3; D is perhaps TRBD1 or TRBD2 (6 bases each). Trimming cost V 3 bases and J 3 bases, with 16 bases left between them. CDR1 is MNHEY, CDR2 SMNVEV, per germline (reference sequence). This CDR3 has 16 amino acids. DNA for the CDR3: TGTGCCAGCAGTTTGAGGGGGGACGGGTTTACAGATACGCAGTATTTT. It yields the protein CASSLRGDGFTDTQYF.

V gene TRBV2 combines with J gene TRBJ1-5, with D hard to call. Looked up from germline, CDR1 is SNHLY and CDR2 is FYNNEI. The CDR3 is 13 amino acids. The V gene lost 4 bases and the J gene lost 3 bases, with 7 bases spanning the gap. CDR3 nucleotide sequence: TGTGCCAGCAGTGGGGCAGACAATCAGCCCCAGCATTTT. This codes for CASSGADNQPQHF.

V and J are TRBV27 and TRBJ1-4; a weak D match, TRBD1 (6 bases). The CDR3 has 18 amino acids. V was clipped by 3 bases and J by 0 bases, with 17 bases between them. Germline CDR1 is MNHEY and CDR2 is SMNVEV (reference sequence). Written as DNA, the CDR3 is TGTGCCAGCAGTTTGGCAGGGGTAATACCCGCAACTAATGAAAAACTGTTTTTT. Translation: CASSLAGVIPATNEKLFF. Looking up the rest from reference TRBV27 and TRBJ1-4 gives the full variable domain: EAQVTQNPRYLITVTGKKLTVTCSQNMNHEYMSWYRQDPGLGLRQIYYSMNVEVTDKGDVPEGYKVSRKEKRNFPLILESPSPNQTSLYFCASSLAGVIPATNEKLFFGSGTQLSVL.

The rearrangement links TRBV6-5 to TRBJ1-2; 11 positions agree with TRBD1. CDR3 size: 15 residues. V dropped 2 bases and J dropped 7; count of bases not matched to a gene: 6. Germline V gene sequence: CDR1 MNHEY, CDR2 SVGAGI. In nucleotides, the CDR3 is TGTGCCAGCAGTTACAGGGGACAGGGGGGTAGTGGCTACACCTTC. Amino acids: CASSYRGQGGSGYTF.

The chain carries TRBV2 and TRBJ1-5; D may be TRBD1 (5 bases). This CDR3 spans 15 amino acids. From germline, CDR1 is SNHLY and CDR2 FYNNEI. Trimming pared 6 bases from V and 4 bases from J, leaving 16 bases between. CDR3 loop: CASSVEDSGNQPQHF. The CDR3, as DNA: TGTGCCAGCAGCGTCGAAGACAGTGGTAATCAGCCCCAGCATTTT.

The chain links TRBV2 to TRBJ2-7, with 7 bases fitting TRBD1. The CDR3 is 14 amino acids. The V segment lost 6 bases and the J segment 4 bases; nucleotides outside the gene matches: 9. Germline V gene sequence: CDR1 SNHLY, CDR2 FYNNEI. DNA for the CDR3: TGTGCCAGCAGGGCGCAGGGGGTAGGGTACGAGCAGTACTTC. It encodes CASRAQGVGYEQYF.

DNA of the CDR3: TGTGCCAGCAGCGTAAGTTTTGAGGCAGGCTCGACAGATACGCAGTATTTT. Translation: CASSVSFEAGSTDTQYF. The chain joins TRBV9 to TRBJ2-3; D is ambiguous. The length of the CDR3 is 17 residues. The ends were cut back, 1 base at V and 3 bases at J, with 18 bases in the middle. Germline V gene sequence: CDR1 SGDLS, CDR2 YYNGEE.

V usage is TRBV3-1 (or the pseudogene TRBV3-2) and J usage is TRBJ1-2; no reliable D call. The CDR3 is made up of 15 amino acids. Germline V gene lookup returns CDR1 LGHDT and CDR2 YNNKEL (reference sequence). Trimming left V 1 base short and J 7 bases short, with 16 bases between. The CDR3 spells CASSQALAALGGYTF. In nucleotides, the CDR3 is TGTGCCAGCAGCCAAGCACTGGCAGCCTTGGGTGGCTACACCTTC.

The genes are TRBV7-9 and TRBJ1-2; TRBD1 might be the D (6 bases). V shed 5 bases and J shed 3 bases, with 10 bases lying between them. This CDR3 has 13 amino acids. Germline CDR1 SEHNR, CDR2 FQNEAQ (reference sequence). The CDR3 region is CASSPQGDYGYTF. The DNA for the CDR3 is TGTGCCAGCAGCCCACAGGGTGACTATGGCTACACCTTC.

The chain has TRBV28 and TRBJ2-1, with D unclear. CDR3 length: 14 residues. CDR1 and CDR2 from the germline V gene are MDHEN and SYDVKM. The germline V and J ends were trimmed by 1 base and 10 bases, with 14 bases remaining between them. The CDR3 here is CASSLSFPQPEQFF. CDR3 coding DNA: TGTGCCAGCAGTTTATCGTTCCCTCAACCGGAGCAGTTCTTC.

The chain joins TRBV7-2 to TRBJ1-1; TRBD1 aligns across 7 bases. The CDR3 totals 17 residues. The V and J ends lost 6 bases and 5 bases, in that order; junction bases with no gene match: 18. Germline V gene sequence: CDR1 SGHTA, CDR2 FQGNSA. The CDR3 bases are TGTGCCAGCAGGAGATACTACCTTGGACAGGAGGGTACTGAAGCTTTCTTT. Amino acid sequence: CASRRYYLGQEGTEAFF.

V gene TRBV28 combines with J gene TRBJ1-1; no clear D. The CDR3 contains 15 residues. The V gene lost 6 bases and the J gene lost 3 bases, with 17 bases spanning the gap. Germline assignment: CDR1 MDHEN and CDR2 SYDVKM. CDR3 DNA: TGTGCCAGCAGGTATAGTGAGGGTTCGTACACTGAAGCTTTCTTT. Translated: CASRYSEGSYTEAFF. Full variable domain (missing parts from reference TRBV28 and TRBJ1-1): DVKVTQSSRYLVKRTGEKVFLECVQDMDHENMFWYRQDPGLGLRLIYFSYDVKMKEKGDIPEGYSVSREKKERFSLILESASTNQTSMYLCASRYSEGSYTEAFFGQGTRLTVV.

The chain recombines TRBV4-3 with TRBJ2-6; TRBD1 matches 11 bases. The J segment lost 1 base and the V segment lost 2 bases, leaving 4 bases of the junction unmatched. Per the germline V gene, CDR1 is LGHNA and CDR2 is YSLEER. The CDR3 length is 18 residues. The CDR3 loop reads CASSQSGQGESGANVLTF. CDR3 bases: TGCGCCAGCAGCCAATCGGGACAGGGGGAATCTGGGGCCAACGTCCTGACTTTC.

The CDR3 loop is CATRTGGLSGNTIYF. The CDR3, as DNA: TGTGCCACCAGGACAGGGGGACTTTCTGGAAACACCATATATTTT. The V gene is TRBV10-3, the J gene TRBJ1-3; 10 bases line up with TRBD1. Per germline, CDR1 ENHRY and CDR2 SYGVKD. The CDR3 is made up of 15 amino acids. Trimming removed 10 bases from V and 1 base from J; junction bases left unmatched: 7.

The count of this clone is one. The gene calls are TRBV6-2 or TRBV6-3 and TRBJ2-7; the D gene is possibly TRBD2 (6 bases). The V end was cut by 0 bases, the J end by 2 bases, with 11 bases between. The CDR3 spans 15 residues. CDR1 MNHEY and CDR2 SVGEGT come from the germline V gene. The CDR3, as DNA: TGTGCCAGCAGTTACTCGGTTGGGAGGACCTACGAGCAGTACTTC. Translation: CASSYSVGRTYEQYF.

This chain links TRBV19 with TRBJ2-6; no clear D. V shed 3 bases and J shed 4 bases, with 7 bases lying between them. The CDR3 consists of 14 residues. Germline values: CDR1 LNHDA, CDR2 SQIVND (reference sequence). The CDR3 nucleotides are TGTGCCAGTAGTATCGCATCCGGGGCCAACGTCCTGACTTTC. Its translation is CASSIASGANVLTF.